The 23 T cell receptor beta chains given below trace back to one sample, sequenced in a study of shared clonotypes between healthy human individuals. Using immunoSEQ multiplex PCR, the repertoire was profiled, and TCRdb retains in-frame clones only, with some absent. In the table there are 1.5 million to 2.5 million clones, over 85% of which are singletons. As defined, naive CD8 cells were CD45RO-negative and positively selected for CCR7, with terminally differentiated effector memory CD45RA+ cells excluded. The sequenced material came from naive CD8+ T cells sorted from blood. The receptors were gathered from a man between 18 and 29 years old in good health.

The sample holds one count of this clone. This sequence joins TRBV7-2 and TRBJ2-3; tentative D call: TRBD2 (5 bases). CDR1 and CDR2 from the germline V gene are SGHTA and FQGNSA. The germline V and J ends were trimmed by 3 bases and 6 bases, with 16 bases remaining between them. The CDR3 loop spans 15 amino acids. CDR3 sequence: CASSFPVFGGDTQYF. CDR3 bases: TGTGCCAGCAGCTTTCCGGTCTTTGGCGGGGATACGCAGTATTTT. Variable domain in full (rest from reference TRBV7-2 and TRBJ2-3): GAGVSQSPSNKVTEKGKDVELRCDPISGHTALYWYRQSLGQGLEFLIYFQGNSAPDKSGLPSDRFSAERTGGSVSTLTIQRTQQEDSAVYLCASSFPVFGGDTQYFGPGTRLTVL.

V usage is TRBV5-6 and J usage is TRBJ2-1, with D tentatively TRBD1 (5 bases). Germline V gives CDR1 SGHDT, CDR2 YYEEEE. Between the trimmed V and J ends, which lost 5 bases and 8 bases, there was a span of 20 bases. The CDR3 covers 15 residues. CDR3 sequence reads: CASSLPGLTIDEQFF. The CDR3 nucleotides read TGTGCCAGCAGTCTTCCAGGGTTAACAATCGATGAGCAGTTCTTC. The whole variable domain, remainder taken from reference TRBV5-6 and TRBJ2-1, is DAGVTQSPTHLIKTRGQQVTLRCSPKSGHDTVSWYQQALGQGPQFIFQYYEEEERQRGNFPDRFSGHQFPNYSSELNVNALLLGDSALYLCASSLPGLTIDEQFFGPGTRLTVL.

This sequence joins TRBV16 and TRBJ1-2, with D perhaps TRBD1 (5 bases). Germline values: CDR1 KGHSY, CDR2 FQNENV. This CDR3 comprises 14 residues. The V end lost 2 bases, the J end lost 4 bases, and 11 bases lay between the germline ends. CDR3 region: CASSQTGGIYGYTF. The CDR3 DNA reads TGTGCCAGCAGCCAAACGGGGGGGATCTATGGCTACACCTTC. Combining the CDR3 with reference TRBV16 and TRBJ1-2 gives the whole variable domain GEEVAQTPKHLVRGEGQKAKLYCAPIKGHSYVFWYQQVLKNEFKFLISFQNENVFDETGMPKERFSAKCLPNSPCSLEIQATKLEDSAVYFCASSQTGGIYGYTFGSGTRLTVV.

The CDR3 nucleotides read TGTGCCAGCAGCTTACCGACAGGGGACGAGCAGTACTTC. Encoded protein: CASSLPTGDEQYF. This sequence joins TRBV7-9 and TRBJ2-7; TRBD1 matches 8 bases. The CDR3 consists of 13 residues. The V gene's germline CDR1 is SEHNR and CDR2 FQNEAQ (reference sequence). The V gene end was trimmed by 2 bases and the J gene end by 5 bases; junction bases not matched to a gene: 2.

The chain joins TRBV2 to TRBJ1-3, with TRBD1 as a possible D gene (6 bases). Deletions cut 1 base from V and 0 bases from J, with 13 bases between. This CDR3 spans 17 amino acids. Germline values: CDR1 SNHLY, CDR2 FYNNEI. CDR3 DNA: TGTGCCAGCAGTGAAGTGCGGTGGGACATCTCTGGAAACACCATATATTTT. Translating gives CASSEVRWDISGNTIYF.

CDR3 nucleotides: TGTGCCACCAGTAAGACAGGGCCAAGCTCCTACGAGCAGTACTTC. Translated: CATSKTGPSSYEQYF. The chain carries TRBV15 and TRBJ2-7, with 7 bases lining up with TRBD1. Germline V gene lookup returns CDR1 LNHNV and CDR2 YYDKDF (reference sequence). Trimming at V came to 6 bases and at J to 0 bases, leaving 8 bases not matched to a gene. The CDR3 contains 15 residues.

The genes are TRBV5-1 and TRBJ2-1; 8 bases are shared with TRBD1. Germline V gives CDR1 SGHRS, CDR2 YFSETQ. The CDR3 contains 16 residues. The junction had 8 bases not matched to a gene; V was cut back by 4 bases and J by 2 bases. This CDR3 is CASSVPTGAPYNEQFF. The CDR3 DNA is TGCGCCAGCAGCGTCCCGACAGGGGCCCCCTACAATGAGCAGTTCTTC.

This chain joins TRBV7-9 and TRBJ2-5; 9 bases align to TRBD2. V trimming: 2 bases; J trimming: 3 bases; junction bases outside the gene matches: 7. The germline V gene has CDR1 SEHNR and CDR2 FQNEAQ (reference sequence). This CDR3 is 16 amino acids long. The CDR3 DNA follows: TGTGCCAGCAGCTTACGCGGGGGGGCCCAGGAAGAGACCCAGTACTTC. This encodes CASSLRGGAQEETQYF.

This rearrangement joins TRBV29-1 to TRBJ2-4, with D possibly called TRBD1 or TRBD2 (5 bases each). The V end lost 6 bases, the J end lost 8 bases, and 14 bases lay between the germline ends. Germline V lookup: CDR1 SQVTM, CDR2 ANQGSEA. The CDR3 loop spans 12 amino acids. The CDR3 DNA is TGCAGCGTGAAGGGGAGTGGGGACATTCAGTACTTC. It codes for CSVKGSGDIQYF.

The rearrangement joins TRBV5-6 to TRBJ1-1, with unresolved D. Germline lookup yields CDR1 SGHDT and CDR2 YYEEEE. The CDR3 extends over 13 amino acids. V was shortened by 0 bases and J by 2 bases, with 5 bases between the two germline ends. CDR3 coding DNA: TGTGCCAGCAGCTTGGCCCCTAACACTGAAGCTTTCTTT. The encoded protein is CASSLAPNTEAFF. The full variable domain, with the rest looked up from reference TRBV5-6 and TRBJ1-1, is DAGVTQSPTHLIKTRGQQVTLRCSPKSGHDTVSWYQQALGQGPQFIFQYYEEEERQRGNFPDRFSGHQFPNYSSELNVNALLLGDSALYLCASSLAPNTEAFFGQGTRLTVV.

Written as DNA, the CDR3 is TGTGCCAGCGGCTCGAGGGGGAGTTACAATGAGCAGTTCTTC. Protein sequence: CASGSRGSYNEQFF. The chain carries TRBV27 and TRBJ2-1; a weak D match, TRBD1 (6 bases). Germline V gives CDR1 MNHEY, CDR2 SMNVEV (reference sequence). CDR3 length: 14 residues. V lost 8 bases and J 4 bases, leaving 15 bases between the germline ends.

This rearrangement joins TRBV19 to TRBJ2-7; 11 bases line up with TRBD1. The trim removed 5 bases at V and 5 bases at J, leaving 5 bases unmatched. This CDR3 is built from 14 residues. Looked up from germline, CDR1 is LNHDA and CDR2 is SQIVND (reference sequence). The CDR3 loop reads CASSSGTGGNEQYF. The CDR3 DNA reads as TGTGCCAGTAGTTCCGGGACAGGGGGAAACGAGCAGTACTTC.

The gene calls are TRBV5-4 and TRBJ2-1, with TRBD2 as a possible D gene (5 bases). V lost 4 bases and J lost 3, with 14 bases in between. The germline V gene encodes CDR1 SGHNT and CDR2 YYREEE (reference sequence). CDR3 length: 15 amino acids. The CDR3 DNA reads as TGTGCCAGCAGCCCCCCCGACTACAACTACAATGAGCAGTTCTTC. It encodes CASSPPDYNYNEQFF.

The chain carries TRBV4-2 and TRBJ1-1; 7 nucleotides line up with TRBD1. CDR3 size: 13 residues. Germline-derived CDR1 and CDR2 are LGHNA and YNFKEQ. Unmatched junction bases numbered 4, after V lost 1 base and J lost 8 bases. CDR3 in DNA: TGTGCCAGCAGCCAAGTGGAGGGGGCGGAAGCTTTCTTT. This gives the protein CASSQVEGAEAFF.

This clone was seen more than once but under ten times. The rearrangement joins TRBV7-8 to TRBJ2-7; the match to TRBD1 covers 11 bases. Germline lookup yields CDR1 SGHVS and CDR2 FQNEAQ. This CDR3 contains 14 residues. J was trimmed by 1 base and V by 4 bases; bases with no gene match: 0. In DNA form, the CDR3 reads TGTGCCAGCAGCTGGGACAGGGGGTCCTACGAGCAGTACTTC. Its translation: CASSWDRGSYEQYF.

Only a few counts were recorded for this clone. The chain carries TRBV7-9 and TRBJ1-6, with a possible D match to TRBD1 (5 bases). The CDR3 sequence is 15 residues long. CDR1 SEHNR and CDR2 FQNEAQ come from the germline V gene (reference sequence). Trimming cost V 4 bases and J 10 bases, with 17 bases left between them. CDR3 nucleotide sequence: TGTGCCAGCAGCTCTTTCCAGGGAGGGAGATCACCCCTCCACTTT. It is translated as CASSSFQGGRSPLHF.

This chain uses TRBV9 with TRBJ2-1; 7 bases fit TRBD1. There are 14 residues in the CDR3. V dropped 3 bases and J dropped 5; count of bases not matched to a gene: 5. Germline CDR1 SGDLS, CDR2 YYNGEE. CDR3 DNA sequence: TGTGCCAGCAGCGCGTGGACAGGCGACAATGAGCAGTTCTTC. Translated, it gives CASSAWTGDNEQFF. Supplemented by reference TRBV9 and TRBJ2-1, the full variable domain reads DSGVTQTPKHLITATGQRVTLRCSPRSGDLSVYWYQQSLDQGLQFLIQYYNGEERAKGNILERFSAQQFPDLHSELNLSSLELGDSALYFCASSAWTGDNEQFFGPGTRLTVL.

The rearrangement joins TRBV5-1 to TRBJ2-2; D is ambiguous. The CDR3 extends over 13 amino acids. V was cut by 2 bases and J by 7 bases, with 9 bases left in between. The germline gives CDR1 SGHRS, CDR2 YFSETQ. CDR3 in amino acids: CASSFQGFGELFF. CDR3 nucleotides: TGCGCCAGCAGCTTCCAAGGGTTCGGGGAGCTGTTTTTT.

The V and J genes are TRBV6-1 and TRBJ1-2, with D maybe TRBD1 (5 bases). CDR3 size: 14 residues. Germline values: CDR1 MNHNS, CDR2 SASEGT. V lost 4 bases and J 5 bases, leaving 14 bases between the germline ends. CDR3 protein: CASSAWEAGYGYTF. The CDR3, as DNA: TGTGCCAGCAGTGCTTGGGAGGCAGGGTATGGCTACACCTTC.

This clone was seen more than once but under ten times. This CDR3 reads CASSHTQGAFGNTIYF. The CDR3 bases are TGTGCCAGCAGCCACACACAGGGGGCTTTTGGAAACACCATATATTTT. The chain uses TRBV13 and TRBJ1-3; 9 positions agree with TRBD1. Germline V gene sequence: CDR1 PRHDT, CDR2 FYEKMQ (reference sequence). The CDR3 contains 16 residues. Trimming removed 5 bases from V and 3 bases from J; junction bases left unmatched: 8.

The V and J genes are TRBV4-1 and TRBJ1-4; TRBD1 matches at 7 bases. V was clipped by 4 bases and J by 8 bases; unmatched bases: 4. Germline V gives CDR1 MGHRA, CDR2 YSYEKL. This CDR3 spans 13 amino acids. The CDR3 sequence: CASSRQGDEKLFF. In DNA form, the CDR3 reads TGCGCCAGCAGCCGACAGGGTGACGAAAAACTGTTTTTT.

In its sample, this clone was seen once. The chain's CDR3 is CASSSPSGGAYEQYF. The CDR3 DNA reads as TGTGCCAGCAGTTCCCCTAGCGGGGGGGCCTACGAGCAGTACTTC. The V gene is TRBV13, the J gene TRBJ2-7; the match to TRBD2 covers 12 bases. The V gene's germline CDR1 is PRHDT and CDR2 FYEKMQ (reference sequence). The CDR3 loop spans 15 amino acids. Germline trimming cut 6 bases from V and 2 bases from J; bases unmatched to any gene: 5.

The rearrangement uses TRBV5-6 and TRBJ2-3; unclear D gene. The ends were cut back, 0 bases at V and 3 bases at J, with 8 bases in the middle. Per germline, CDR1 SGHDT and CDR2 YYEEEE. The CDR3 sequence is 14 residues long. The CDR3 protein is CASSLVQETDTQYF. In DNA, the CDR3 is TGTGCCAGCAGCTTGGTTCAAGAAACAGATACGCAGTATTTT.